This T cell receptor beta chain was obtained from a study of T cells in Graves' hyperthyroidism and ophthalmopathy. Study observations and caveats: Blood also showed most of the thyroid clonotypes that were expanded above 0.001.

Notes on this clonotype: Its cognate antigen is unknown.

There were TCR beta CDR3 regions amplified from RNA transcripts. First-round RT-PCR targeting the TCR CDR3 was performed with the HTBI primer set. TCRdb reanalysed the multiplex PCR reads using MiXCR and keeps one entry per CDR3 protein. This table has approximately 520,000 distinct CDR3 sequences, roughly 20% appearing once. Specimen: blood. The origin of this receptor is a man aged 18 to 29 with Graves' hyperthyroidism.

The CDR3 loop is CSAGGLAGVQVWETQYF. DNA of the CDR3: TGCAGTGCTGGGGGACTAGCGGGAGTCCAGGTGTGGGAGACCCAGTACTTC. The chain joins TRBV20-1 to TRBJ2-5; TRBD2 matches at 14 bases. Germline values: CDR1 DFQATT, CDR2 SNEGSKA (reference sequence). The CDR3 extends over 17 amino acids. J lost 5 bases, V lost 5 bases, and 13 bases had no gene match.